This T cell receptor beta chain derives from a study of radiotherapy plus CTLA-4 blockade in lung cancer (dated by TCRdb to 2016 to 2019). Study-wide context: Objective responses were observed in about a sixth of enrolled patients, and disease control was achieved in approximately 29%.

Broader findings and caveats from the paper: The strongest predictors of response, as reported, were early dynamic changes in blood T cell clones along with a rise in serum interferon-beta after radiation. TCR clones derived from tumors expanded in peripheral blood after treatment with radiotherapy and ipilimumab.

Points on this clone: There is no known antigen for this receptor. The record has no base qualities; no much larger clone is one base away.

Library construction relied on the immunoSEQ multiplex PCR assay. What TCRdb holds here is the immuneACCESS table cut down to in-frame rearrangements. Part of the clones is not present; checked against another copy, under half of the missing clones reflect an unresolved V gene, and the others are unexplained. This sample gives approximately 76,000 clones in total; about four fifths of them show up just once. The ten largest clonotypes hold 4% of the sample. The study evaluated CTLA-4 blockade (ipilimumab) given together with focal radiation therapy in patients who had chemo-refractory metastatic non-small-cell lung cancer. Source: peripheral blood, taken from a patient treated with radiotherapy plus ipilimumab. The TCR originated in a human donor with non-small cell lung cancer who had a partial response to radiotherapy plus ipilimumab. Some clones in this sample may be carry-over from other donors' samples.

The DNA reads as follows: TGTGCCAGCAGTTCGGGACAGGGGATCGGTTTCAACACTGAAGCTTTCTTT. It encodes CASSSGQGIGFNTEAFF. The chain links TRBV28 with TRBJ1-1; TRBD1 fits 10 bases in the junction. Inclusive of the bounding cysteine and phenylalanine, the CDR3 is 17 residues long. Solely the CDR3 DNA is kept, with 51 bases framed from the first base. The germline V gene provides CDR1 MDHEN and CDR2 SYDVKM. V trim: 4 bases; J trim: 2 bases; unmatched bases: 10.